Detailed here is one T cell receptor (beta chain). Its antigen remains unknown. The entry originates in a study of T cell responses to AZD1222 COVID-19 vaccine. The data were produced by immunoSEQ multiplex PCR, yet TCRdb's version contains in-frame clones alone and is incomplete. The sample contains about 130,000 clones, around nine tenths of which appear only once. Study outcomes and limitations: In the spike-specific TCR repertoire, nearly half reportedly target unmutated variant regions. The study sampled repertoires only after the peak T cell response. Most donors were white British, females outnumbered males, and clonal diversity was possibly underestimated. Baseline seropositivity characterized only six AZD1222 recipients.

Trimming removed 4 bases from V and 2 bases from J; junction bases left unmatched: 5. This CDR3 spans 14 amino acids. CDR1 and CDR2 from the germline V gene are PRHDT and FYEKMQ (reference sequence). The source is an adult who received the AZD1222 COVID-19 vaccine. The material was peripheral blood, obtained 28 days after the second AZD1222 dose. V usage is TRBV13 and J usage is TRBJ2-7; TRBD2 matches at 7 bases. CDR3 sequence reads: CASSSSGTTYEQYF. The CDR3 DNA sequence: TGTGCCAGCAGCTCATCCGGGACTACCTACGAGCAGTACTTC.